The rows below give T cell receptor beta chains drawn from one sample of a study of T cell repertoires in cytomegalovirus infection. TCRdb re-called the reads with MiXCR, one entry per CDR3 protein. The table lists 150,000 to 200,000 distinct CDR3 sequences, roughly a sixth of them singletons. Sequenced: CD8+ T cells from PBMCs. The receptor set was obtained from a human donor in good health (CMV status not recorded). Some clones in this sample may be carry-over from other donors' samples. CDR3s include the opening cysteine and the closing phenylalanine or tryptophan. A D gene is named only where the DNA matches it firmly. Clone size is shown for a subset of rows, as once, few, many or a class of expanded clone.

d_gene,abundance,v_gene,j_gene,CDR3nt,CDR3aa
-,-,TRBV28,TRBJ1-1,TGTGCCAGCAGTTTACACGGACCGAACACTGAAGCTTTCTTT,CASSLHGPNTEAFF
-,few,TRBV7-9,TRBJ2-5,TGTGCCAGCAGCCCTCCCGCGGGGGCCAGGGAGACCCAGTACTTC,CASSPPAGARETQYF
-,-,TRBV6-2/TRBV6-3,TRBJ1-3,TGTGCCAGCAACGTAATGGAGTCTGGAAACACCATATATTTT,CASNVMESGNTIYF
-,-,TRBV10-3,TRBJ1-2,TGTGCCATCAGTGAGTCTCGAGCAGGCTACACCTTC,CAISESRAGYTF
-,-,TRBV15,TRBJ2-1,TGTGCCACCAGCAGAGAGGCACTAGCCTACAATGAGCAGTTCTTC,CATSREALAYNEQFF
-,few,TRBV2,TRBJ2-1,TGTGCCGTACCTCCGGGGATCCTCTACAATGAGCAGTTCTTC,CAVPPGILYNEQFF
-,-,TRBV10-2,TRBJ2-7,TGCGCCAGCCTACAGGGCTACGAGCAGTACTTC,CASLQGYEQYF
TRBD2,few,TRBV11-2,TRBJ2-3,TGTGCCAGCAGCTTCGGACTAGCGGGGGGAATTCGCACAGATACGCAGTATTTT,CASSFGLAGGIRTDTQYF
-,-,TRBV20-1,TRBJ1-4,TGCAGCCTTCCCCTGAGGGCGGGAGATGAAAAACTGTTTTTT,CSLPLRAGDEKLFF
-,-,TRBV11-2,TRBJ1-1,TGTGCCAGCAGCTCTCCACGGGCCACTGAAGCTTTCTTT,CASSSPRATEAFF
-,few,TRBV12-3/TRBV12-4,TRBJ1-1,TGTGCCAGCAGTCCTTTGTCCCGAGCTGAAGCTTTCTTT,CASSPLSRAEAFF
TRBD1,many,TRBV7-2,TRBJ1-2,TGTGCCAGCAGCTCACCATACCGGGACAGTTTAAAGGACTATGGCTACACCTTC,CASSSPYRDSLKDYGYTF
-,-,TRBV29-1,TRBJ1-2,TGCAGCGTCGGAGACAGGACCCCCCAAGGCTACACCTTC,CSVGDRTPQGYTF
-,few,TRBV7-2,TRBJ2-5,TGTGCCAGCAGCTTAAGGGCGGGGATGTACCAAGAGACCCAGTACTTC,CASSLRAGMYQETQYF
TRBD1,-,TRBV6-2/TRBV6-3,TRBJ1-2,TGTGCCAGCAGTAACCCACGACAGGGGCAGTATGGCTACACCTTC,CASSNPRQGQYGYTF
-,-,TRBV7-8,TRBJ1-2,TGTGCCAGCGGAGGTGGGGTTTGGGATGGCTACACCTTC,CASGGGVWDGYTF
TRBD1,few,TRBV7-9,TRBJ2-2,TGTGCCAGCAGTTCAGGACAGGGCAGAGGGGAGCTGTTTTTT,CASSSGQGRGELFF
-,-,TRBV6-2/TRBV6-3,TRBJ2-1,TGTGCCAGCAGTTACTCGACCGGGACCGAATCCTACAATGAGCAGTTCTTC,CASSYSTGTESYNEQFF
TRBD1,few,TRBV6-2/TRBV6-3,TRBJ2-1,TGTGCCAGCAGCAAAGGACAGGGGGCAATCTACAATGAGCAGTTCTTC,CASSKGQGAIYNEQFF
-,few,TRBV12-3/TRBV12-4,TRBJ1-1,TGTGCCAGCGACCCTCCACGGACCTGCGCTTTCTTT,CASDPPRTCAFF
TRBD2,-,TRBV19,TRBJ2-1,TGTGCCAGTAGTAACGACCGTGTAGCGGGGAACAATGAGCAGTTCTTC,CASSNDRVAGNNEQFF
TRBD2,few,TRBV7-3,TRBJ2-6,TGTGCCAGCAGCTTGCCCACTAGCGGGGGCTCTGGGGCCAACGTCCTGACTTTC,CASSLPTSGGSGANVLTF
-,-,TRBV6-1,TRBJ2-5,TGTGCCAGCAGTGAAGACGGGGGAGGGGGCTCAGAGACCCAGTACTTC,CASSEDGGGGSETQYF
TRBD1,-,TRBV5-5,TRBJ2-4,TGTGCCAGCAGCTCCTCGACGGACAGGGGGCTAGCCAAAAACATTCAGTACTTC,CASSSSTDRGLAKNIQYF
-,few,TRBV6-2/TRBV6-3,TRBJ1-5,TGTGCCAGCAGTCCACTGAGGAGCAATCAGCCCCAGCATTTT,CASSPLRSNQPQHF
-,-,TRBV6-6,TRBJ2-7,TGTGCCAGCTGGGGGGATGGCGCAGGGGGCTACGAGCAGTACTTC,CASWGDGAGGYEQYF
-,many,TRBV7-2,TRBJ2-7,TGTGCCAGCAGCTTAGCGCTGCACTACGAGCAGTACTTC,CASSLALHYEQYF
-,-,TRBV4-1,TRBJ1-1,TGCGCCAGCAGCCAAGTATCCAGGAGCACTGAAGCTTTCTTT,CASSQVSRSTEAFF
TRBD2,once,TRBV4-1,TRBJ2-1,TGCGCCAGCAGCCCGGCTCCCGGGGCGGGAGGTCCGTTCTTC,CASSPAPGAGGPFF
-,few,TRBV29-1,TRBJ2-2,TGCAGCGTTCAGATACTGAACACCGGGGAGCTGTTTTTT,CSVQILNTGELFF